A single sample gave rise to the 28 T cell receptor beta chains below, sequenced in a study of T cell changes during pregnancy in multiple sclerosis. The method was immunoSEQ multiplex PCR; TCRdb's version includes in-frame clones alone and lacks a portion of them. The table shows 55,000 to 65,000 clones, with over 80% occurring only once. The sequences come from peripheral blood, collected in the first trimester of pregnancy. Every receptor here comes from a female donor in good health, enrolled as a control in a pregnancy study.

The chain has TRBV7-8 and TRBJ2-1, with a possible D match to TRBD2 (7 bases). Deletions cut 1 base from V and 0 bases from J, with 22 bases between. From germline, CDR1 is SGHVS and CDR2 FQNEAQ. There are 20 residues in the CDR3. CDR3 region: CASSLVSAGARKYSYNEQFF. CDR3 bases: TGTGCCAGCAGCTTAGTCTCGGCGGGGGCCCGAAAATACTCCTACAATGAGCAGTTCTTC.

The chain carries TRBV5-8 and TRBJ2-3; the match to TRBD2 covers 13 bases. The V gene end was trimmed by 3 bases and the J gene end by 4 bases; junction bases not matched to a gene: 5. CDR1 is SGHTS, CDR2 YDEGEE, per germline. This CDR3 is 16 amino acids long. DNA for the CDR3: TGTGCCAGCAGCTACGGGACTAGCGGGGACTCAGATACGCAGTATTTT. Translated, it gives CASSYGTSGDSDTQYF.

The chain couples TRBV7-9 to TRBJ2-5; possible D gene TRBD1, 6 bases. CDR1 SEHNR and CDR2 FQNEAQ come from the germline V gene (reference sequence). V was trimmed by 4 bases and J by 2 bases, leaving 11 bases between them. There are 14 residues in the CDR3. CDR3 DNA sequence: TGTGCCAGCAGCTCCTCCGGGACACAAGAGACCCAGTACTTC. Amino acid sequence: CASSSSGTQETQYF.

The V and J genes are TRBV4-3 and TRBJ2-1; the D gene is possibly TRBD2 (7 bases). Germline V gives CDR1 LGHNA, CDR2 YSLEER. The CDR3 has 17 amino acids. The V gene lost 0 bases and the J gene lost 4 bases, with 16 bases spanning the gap. The CDR3 sequence: CASSQEAGGPGYNEQFF. In nucleotides, the CDR3 is TGCGCCAGCAGCCAAGAGGCCGGGGGGCCGGGTTACAATGAGCAGTTCTTC.

The J gene is TRBJ2-2, the V gene TRBV30, with D perhaps matching TRBD1 (6 bases). Germline V CDR1 and CDR2: GTSNPN, SVGIG (reference sequence). Trimming stripped 0 bases from V and 2 bases from J, with 13 bases between. The CDR3 covers 16 residues. Here the CDR3 reads CAWSVYPGQNTGELFF. The CDR3 nucleotides read TGTGCCTGGAGTGTTTATCCGGGACAAAACACCGGGGAGCTGTTTTTT.

This chain links TRBV19 with TRBJ1-5; 12 bases align to TRBD1. The CDR3 runs to 16 residues. CDR1 LNHDA and CDR2 SQIVND come from the germline V gene (reference sequence). The V and J ends lost 5 bases and 5 bases, in that order; junction bases with no gene match: 7. The DNA for the CDR3 is TGTGCCAGTAGTCGGGCGGGACAGGGGGCTGATCAGCCCCAGCATTTT. It codes for CASSRAGQGADQPQHF.

The V call is TRBV5-4, the J call TRBJ1-5; D may be TRBD1 (5 bases). V was pared by 0 bases and J by 4 bases, with 8 bases between. This CDR3 contains 14 residues. Germline CDR1 SGHNT, CDR2 YYREEE (reference sequence). Here the CDR3 reads CASSLGGSNQPQHF. The CDR3 coding sequence is TGTGCCAGCAGCTTGGGGGGCAGTAATCAGCCCCAGCATTTT. The whole variable domain, filled in from reference TRBV5-4 and TRBJ1-5, reads ETGVTQSPTHLIKTRGQQVTLRCSSQSGHNTVSWYQQALGQGPQFIFQYYREEENGRGNFPPRFSGLQFPNYSSELNVNALELDDSALYLCASSLGGSNQPQHFGDGTRLSIL.

This clone was detected once. The chain recombines TRBV9 with TRBJ2-5, with D maybe TRBD1 (6 bases). From germline, CDR1 is SGDLS and CDR2 YYNGEE. This CDR3 contains 13 residues. V was clipped by 4 bases and J by 5 bases, with 12 bases between them. The CDR3 loop is CASSPQGRETQYF. The CDR3 DNA reads TGTGCCAGCAGCCCACAGGGACGGGAGACCCAGTACTTC.

V usage is TRBV6-6 and J usage is TRBJ2-1, with D perhaps matching TRBD1 (6 bases). The CDR3 spans 14 residues. V gave up 4 bases and J gave up 6 bases, with 13 bases separating them. Looked up from germline, CDR1 is MNHNY and CDR2 is SVGAGI (reference sequence). The CDR3 loop reads CASSLLTGPNEQFF. As DNA, the CDR3 is TGTGCCAGCAGTTTACTTACAGGGCCCAATGAGCAGTTCTTC.

This clone was counted a few times. J is TRBJ1-1 and V is TRBV9, with D tentatively TRBD1 (5 bases). The CDR3 consists of 14 residues. Looked up from germline, CDR1 is SGDLS and CDR2 is YYNGEE. Between the trimmed V and J ends, which lost 3 bases and 1 base, there was a span of 10 bases. The CDR3 DNA follows: TGTGCCAGCAGCGGACAGCCGAGGAACACTGAAGCTTTCTTT. This translates into CASSGQPRNTEAFF.

This clone was counted a few times. The CDR3 sequence: CATTPGRSNTGELFF. The CDR3 DNA reads TGTGCCACCACCCCCGGGAGGTCGAACACCGGGGAGCTGTTTTTT. This sequence joins TRBV2 and TRBJ2-2, with 7 bases that match TRBD2. V gave up 10 bases and J gave up 0 bases; unmatched junction bases: 8. This CDR3 region has 15 residues. Germline values: CDR1 SNHLY, CDR2 FYNNEI. Combining the CDR3 with reference TRBV2 and TRBJ2-2 gives the whole variable domain EPEVTQTPSHQVTQMGQEVILRCVPISNHLYFYWYRQILGQKVEFLVSFYNNEISEKSEIFDDQFSVERPDGSNFTLKIRSTKLEDSAMYFCATTPGRSNTGELFFGEGSRLTVL.

CDR3 loop: CASSIGAYSNQPQHF. CDR3 nucleotide sequence: TGTGCCAGTAGTATCGGAGCATATAGCAATCAGCCCCAGCATTTT. This rearrangement joins TRBV19 to TRBJ1-5; D gene unclear. The CDR3 has 15 residues. Germline V gene lookup returns CDR1 LNHDA and CDR2 SQIVND (reference sequence). Trimming stripped 3 bases from V and 0 bases from J, with 9 bases between.

Sample share makes this clone medium-sized (0.01 to 0.1%). V usage is TRBV4-1 and J usage is TRBJ2-5; 11 bases match TRBD2. Germline-derived CDR1 and CDR2 are MGHRA and YSYEKL. The CDR3 is 15 residues long. Germline trimming cut 4 bases from V and 5 bases from J; bases unmatched to any gene: 6. The CDR3 reads CASSLSGGAGETQYF. CDR3 nucleotide sequence: TGCGCCAGCAGCCTTAGCGGGGGGGCGGGCGAGACCCAGTACTTC.

The sample holds one count of this clone. This sequence joins TRBV12-5 and TRBJ2-3; D may be TRBD2 (6 bases). The ends were cut back, 6 bases at V and 1 base at J, with 11 bases in the middle. This CDR3 region has 14 residues. Germline loops: CDR1 LGHNT, CDR2 FRNRAP. Written as DNA, the CDR3 is TGTGCTAGTGGATTCGGGACTCGCACAGATACGCAGTATTTT. Its protein is CASGFGTRTDTQYF.

The V call is TRBV5-1, the J call TRBJ2-3; 9 positions agree with TRBD1. This CDR3 is built from 16 residues. The V gene end was trimmed by 0 bases and the J gene end by 3 bases; junction bases not matched to a gene: 5. From germline, CDR1 is SGHRS and CDR2 YFSETQ. CDR3 bases: TGCGCCAGCAGCTTGGACAGGGGGCTGATGACAGATACGCAGTATTTT. It encodes CASSLDRGLMTDTQYF. The full variable domain, rest sourced from reference TRBV5-1 and TRBJ2-3, is KAGVTQTPRYLIKTRGQQVTLSCSPISGHRSVSWYQQTPGQGLQFLFEYFSETQRNKGNFPGRFSGRQFSNSRSEMNVSTLELGDSALYLCASSLDRGLMTDTQYFGPGTRLTVL.

This sequence joins TRBV9 and TRBJ1-6; possibly TRBD1 for D (5 bases). The V gene's germline CDR1 is SGDLS and CDR2 YYNGEE. The CDR3 consists of 14 residues. The germline V and J ends were trimmed by 4 bases and 7 bases, with 12 bases remaining between them. CDR3 residues: CASSPGLTNSPLHF. The CDR3 region has the DNA TGTGCCAGCAGCCCGGGACTGACCAATTCACCCCTCCACTTT. The complete variable domain, with remaining parts taken from reference TRBV9 and TRBJ1-6, reads DSGVTQTPKHLITATGQRVTLRCSPRSGDLSVYWYQQSLDQGLQFLIQYYNGEERAKGNILERFSAQQFPDLHSELNLSSLELGDSALYFCASSPGLTNSPLHFGNGTRLTVT.

The chain couples TRBV9 to TRBJ2-5; D might be TRBD2 (5 bases). V was trimmed by 4 bases and J by 5 bases, leaving 15 bases between them. The CDR3 extends over 14 amino acids. Germline-derived CDR1 and CDR2 are SGDLS and YYNGEE. The CDR3: CASSPGGGRETQYF. In DNA, the CDR3 is TGTGCCAGCAGCCCCGGCGGAGGTCGGGAGACCCAGTACTTC.

The chain combines TRBV2 with TRBJ1-2; D is uncertain. Germline CDR1 is SNHLY and CDR2 is FYNNEI. Between the trimmed V and J ends, which lost 8 bases and 6 bases, there was a span of 10 bases. The CDR3 loop spans 11 amino acids. The CDR3 DNA is TGTGCCAGCCAGGCGTGGGATGGCTACACCTTC. Its translation is CASQAWDGYTF.

This clone was counted a few times. The chain uses TRBV6-4 and TRBJ1-5, with D tentatively TRBD1 (6 bases). The CDR3 runs to 14 residues. CDR1 and CDR2 (germline): MRHNA, SNTAGT. With 4 bases removed from V and 7 bases from J, the gap between germline ends came to 14 bases. CDR3 in amino acids: CASSVSGEGQPQHF. CDR3 in DNA: TGTGCCAGCAGTGTGTCAGGGGAGGGCCAGCCCCAGCATTTT.

This sequence joins TRBV7-2 and TRBJ2-5, with TRBD2 matching over 13 bases. The V gene end was trimmed by 6 bases and the J gene end by 4 bases; junction bases not matched to a gene: 5. The CDR3 loop spans 15 amino acids. Germline assignment: CDR1 SGHTA and CDR2 FQGNSA. Written as DNA, the CDR3 is TGTGCCAGCAGTTTACTAGCGGGGGGGTTAGAGACCCAGTACTTC. Translating gives CASSLLAGGLETQYF.

This clone has only one observation. This chain links TRBV6-6 with TRBJ1-1; the match to TRBD1 covers 8 bases. V lost 2 bases and J lost 0; bases outside the gene matches: 5. CDR1 and CDR2 from the germline V gene are MNHNY and SVGAGI (reference sequence). The CDR3 has 16 residues. The CDR3 spells CASSYPRTGMNTEAFF. Written as DNA, the CDR3 is TGTGCCAGCAGTTACCCCCGGACAGGGATGAACACTGAAGCTTTCTTT.

This chain joins TRBV6-1 and TRBJ2-7, with 9 bases matching TRBD1. The germline gives CDR1 MNHNS, CDR2 SASEGT. The V gene end was trimmed by 4 bases and the J gene end by 1 base; junction bases not matched to a gene: 11. The length of the CDR3 is 17 residues. The CDR3 region has the DNA TGTGCCAGCAGTGTGGATCCGGGGACAGGGTTTTCCTACGAGCAGTACTTC. Translated, it gives CASSVDPGTGFSYEQYF.

This chain connects TRBV13 to TRBJ2-1; TRBD2 aligns across 7 bases. The CDR3 has 15 residues. J gave up 14 bases and V 0 bases, and 13 bases lay outside the gene matches. Germline CDR1 reads PRHDT; CDR2 reads FYEKMQ (reference sequence). The CDR3 reads CASSLGAGGLMQEFF. The CDR3 DNA follows: TGTGCCAGCAGCTTAGGGGCCGGGGGGTTAATGCAAGAGTTCTTC.

This clone appeared once. The chain uses TRBV5-6 and TRBJ1-2; D gene ambiguous. Germline V gene lookup returns CDR1 SGHDT and CDR2 YYEEEE. The CDR3 consists of 12 residues. Trimming stripped 4 bases from V and 8 bases from J, with 12 bases between. The CDR3 nucleotides are TGTGCCAGCAGCCCCGAGGATCAAGGCTACACCTTC. Translating it yields CASSPEDQGYTF.

J is TRBJ1-4 and V is TRBV4-3; no clear D gene. Germline-derived CDR1 and CDR2 are LGHNA and YSLEER. The CDR3 has 16 residues. Trimming pared 4 bases from V and 0 bases from J, leaving 12 bases between. For the CDR3, the DNA is TGCGCCAGCAGCCGCCTTAGCAGTGCAACTAATGAAAAACTGTTTTTT. Its protein product is CASSRLSSATNEKLFF.

This chain connects TRBV7-9 to TRBJ1-1; D is unclear. Germline CDR1 SEHNR, CDR2 FQNEAQ (reference sequence). The CDR3 sequence is 16 residues long. V lost 6 bases, J lost 0 bases, and 17 bases lay in between. The CDR3 loop is CASSQSPLGMNTEAFF. Here the CDR3 DNA reads TGTGCCAGCAGTCAGTCCCCCCTGGGCATGAACACTGAAGCTTTCTTT. Together with reference TRBV7-9 and TRBJ1-1, the CDR3 gives the full variable domain: DTGVSQNPRHKITKRGQNVTFRCDPISEHNRLYWYRQTLGQGPEFLTYFQNEAQLEKSRLLSDRFSAERPKGSFSTLEIQRTEQGDSAMYLCASSQSPLGMNTEAFFGQGTRLTVV.

V is TRBV4-1 and J is TRBJ1-3; D perhaps matches TRBD1 (6 bases). Germline V lookup: CDR1 MGHRA, CDR2 YSYEKL. The CDR3 runs 15 residues. Between the trimmed V and J ends, which lost 6 bases and 0 bases, there was a span of 12 bases. The CDR3 protein is CASSRTGLSGNTIYF. The DNA of the CDR3 is TGCGCCAGCAGTCGAACAGGGCTCTCTGGAAACACCATATATTTT.

The CDR3 nucleotides read TGCAGTGCTGGAACTAGCGACGAGCAGTACTTC. Protein sequence: CSAGTSDEQYF. This chain uses TRBV20-1 with TRBJ2-7; TRBD2 aligns across 7 bases. Germline V gene sequence: CDR1 DFQATT, CDR2 SNEGSKA (reference sequence). Germline trimming cut 5 bases from V and 5 bases from J; bases unmatched to any gene: 3. The CDR3 contains 11 residues.